This is a list of T cell receptor beta chains from one sample in a study of OX40 agonist ivuxolimab in advanced cancers. This table comes from immunoSEQ multiplex PCR, and its TCRdb copy is limited to in-frame clones, with some not included. The sample has under 80,000 clones, around 86% seen once; the top ten hold approximately 8.4%. This specimen consisted of CD4+ or CD8+ T cells sorted from blood, obtained in a trial of the OX40 agonist ivuxolimab. These TCRs come from an adult with an advanced solid tumor such as melanoma, head and neck, liver or kidney cancer. Each CDR3 is given with its conserved first and last residue. A D gene is named only where the DNA matches it firmly. Some rows mark clone size as missing; the rest say once, few, many or name a class of expanded clone.

v_call	cdr3_length	clone_size	j_call	d_call	cdr3_nt	cdr3_aa
TRBV18	15	NA	TRBJ2-1	TRBD2	TGTGCCAGCTCACCCACGGGGGGGCTAAGAAATGAGCAGTTCTTC	CASSPTGGLRNEQFF
TRBV7-9	14	once	TRBJ1-1	NA	TGTGCCAGCAGCTTTTATCGGGACAACACTGAAGCTTTCTTT	CASSFYRDNTEAFF
TRBV29-1	12	NA	TRBJ1-2	NA	TGCAGCGTTGAGGGGGGGGCTGGTGGCTACACCTTC	CSVEGGAGGYTF
TRBV27	12	once	TRBJ1-6	NA	TGTGCCAGCATGAGGGTCGGTTCACCCCTCCACTTT	CASMRVGSPLHF
TRBV2	15	NA	TRBJ2-5	TRBD1	TGTGCCACGGTGGGGGACAGGAGCTTCCAAGAGACCCAGTACTTC	CATVGDRSFQETQYF
TRBV6-6	15	NA	TRBJ2-7	NA	TGTGCCAGCAGTAGCCGGGACCACTACTCCTACGAGCAGTACTTC	CASSSRDHYSYEQYF
TRBV6-5	10	NA	TRBJ1-2	NA	TGTGCCAGCCATTCGCGGTTCTACACCTTC	CASHSRFYTF
TRBV30	15	NA	TRBJ1-4	NA	TGTGCCTGGAGTGTAGGGCGAGGATTTTCTGAAAAACTGTTTTTT	CAWSVGRGFSEKLFF
TRBV7-6	15	NA	TRBJ2-3	NA	TGTGCCAGCAGCTTGGTGGGGGGTAGGACAGATACGCAGTATTTT	CASSLVGGRTDTQYF
TRBV18	13	NA	TRBJ2-7	NA	TGTGCCAGCTCACCTGTGGTTACCTACGAGCAGTACTTC	CASSPVVTYEQYF
TRBV11-3	15	NA	TRBJ2-5	TRBD1	TGTGCCAGCAGCCCTCGCGGGGGACAGGGTGAGACCCAGTACTTC	CASSPRGGQGETQYF
TRBV29-1	13	NA	TRBJ1-1	NA	TGCAGCGCAGCTACGGGGCTGGATACTGAAGCTTTCTTT	CSAATGLDTEAFF
TRBV7-9	13	few	TRBJ2-2	NA	TGTGCCAGCAGCACCCAAGGCGGCGGGGAGCTGTTTTTT	CASSTQGGGELFF
TRBV6-5	15	NA	TRBJ1-2	TRBD1	TGTGCCAGCAGACCCGGGACAGGGGGGATCTATGGCTACACCTTC	CASRPGTGGIYGYTF
TRBV6-5	14	NA	TRBJ1-5	NA	TGTGCCAGCAGCCTAGACAGGACCGTGTGGCCCCAGCATTTT	CASSLDRTVWPQHF
TRBV5-4	16	NA	TRBJ2-7	TRBD1	TGTGCCAGCAGCTCCGCCCGGGACAGGTCCTCCTACGAGCAGTACTTC	CASSSARDRSSYEQYF
TRBV5-1	13	NA	TRBJ2-7	NA	TGCGCCAGCAGCTTAGAAACAGCCTACGAGCAGTACTTC	CASSLETAYEQYF
TRBV5-1	15	NA	TRBJ2-5	NA	TGCGCCAGCAGCTTTGGGGCAGGGCCCCAAGAGACCCAGTACTTC	CASSFGAGPQETQYF
TRBV30	13	NA	TRBJ2-7	NA	TGTGCCTGGAGTGTAACTAAAAACGGGGTGTCGTACTTC	CAWSVTKNGVSYF
TRBV6-1	15	NA	TRBJ2-5	TRBD1	TGTGCCAGCAGTGTTACCGGGACAGCCCGAGAGACCCAGTACTTC	CASSVTGTARETQYF
TRBV2	13	few	TRBJ2-7	NA	TGTGCCAGCAGTGATCAGACCTCCTACGAGCAGTACTTC	CASSDQTSYEQYF
TRBV7-9	14	NA	TRBJ2-7	TRBD2	TGTGCCAGCAGTCTGGGACTAGCGGCCTACGAGCAGTACTTC	CASSLGLAAYEQYF
TRBV18	15	NA	TRBJ2-7	TRBD1	TGTGCCAGCTCACCCAGGCCACAGGGGGCCGACGAGCAGTACTTC	CASSPRPQGADEQYF
TRBV7-8	17	NA	TRBJ2-7	NA	TGTGCCAGCAGCTTAGCGTTAGGGGGGCGAATCTCCTACGAGCAGTACTTC	CASSLALGGRISYEQYF
TRBV5-1	13	NA	TRBJ2-7	TRBD1	TGCGCCAGCAGCTTGGAACAGGGGGTGCGGCAGTACTTC	CASSLEQGVRQYF
TRBV5-1	15	NA	TRBJ1-6	NA	TGCGCCAGCAGCTTGGCAGGGGACCGTAATTCACCCCTCCACTTT	CASSLAGDRNSPLHF
TRBV5-4	14	NA	TRBJ2-7	TRBD2	TGTGCCAGCAGCCCAGGACTAGGGACCTACGAGCAGTACTTC	CASSPGLGTYEQYF
TRBV9	15	NA	TRBJ1-3	NA	TGTGCCAGCAGCGTGGGGGTTAGATCTGGAAACACCATATATTTT	CASSVGVRSGNTIYF
TRBV27	17	NA	TRBJ1-5	TRBD1	TGTGCCAGCAGTCAGGACAGGGGCCTCCCCATTAATCAGCCCCAGCATTTT	CASSQDRGLPINQPQHF
TRBV7-6	14	NA	TRBJ1-5	TRBD1	TGTGCCAGCAGCCCCGGACAGGGCCATCAGCCCCAGCATTTT	CASSPGQGHQPQHF
TRBV28	14	NA	TRBJ2-3	TRBD1	TGTGCCAGCAGTGGGGCAGGGGGCATAGATACGCAGTATTTT	CASSGAGGIDTQYF
TRBV5-1	13	once	TRBJ2-7	NA	TGCGCCAGCAGCTTGGCAGGGATCCACGAGCAGTACTTC	CASSLAGIHEQYF
TRBV15	15	NA	TRBJ1-1	NA	TGTGCCACCAGCCCTACGCCAGCAACGAACACTGAAGCTTTCTTT	CATSPTPATNTEAFF
TRBV7-9	13	NA	TRBJ2-5	NA	TGTGCCAGCAGGGCTACCCGTCAAGAGACCCAGTACTTC	CASRATRQETQYF
TRBV6-1	12	NA	TRBJ1-5	NA	TGTGCCAGCAGTGAACCCTTACAGCCCCAGCATTTT	CASSEPLQPQHF
TRBV14	14	NA	TRBJ2-7	NA	TGTGCCAGCAGCCAAGCTGGAGGGTCCTACGAGCAGTACTTC	CASSQAGGSYEQYF
TRBV18	15	NA	TRBJ1-1	TRBD1	TGTGCCAGCTCACCGCCAGGGACAGGGGGTTTGCAAGCTTTCTTT	CASSPPGTGGLQAFF
TRBV19	16	NA	TRBJ2-1	NA	TGTGCCAGTAGTATAGGCAGTCCCCTCTCCTACAATGAGCAGTTCTTC	CASSIGSPLSYNEQFF
TRBV7-9	15	NA	TRBJ2-2	NA	TGTGCCAGCAGCCCGAGCATACAGGGCAGCGGGGAGCTGTTTTTT	CASSPSIQGSGELFF
TRBV16	16	NA	TRBJ1-5	NA	TGTGCCAGCAGCCAATTGGAGGGAAGGAGCAATCAGCCCCAGCATTTT	CASSQLEGRSNQPQHF
TRBV19	15	NA	TRBJ2-1	NA	TGTGCCAGTAGTTCCCTCGGAGGGTCCTACAATGAGCAGTTCTTC	CASSSLGGSYNEQFF
TRBV7-2	16	NA	TRBJ2-2	TRBD1	TGTGCCAGCAGTACAGGGGCAGTAATACCCACCGGGGAGCTGTTTTTT	CASSTGAVIPTGELFF
TRBV30	14	NA	TRBJ1-6	NA	TGTGCCTGGAGAGGGGTCGGGTGGAATTCACCCCTCCACTTT	CAWRGVGWNSPLHF
TRBV18	13	NA	TRBJ2-5	NA	TGTGCCAGCTCACCAAGCGACAGTGCCCGAAGTTACTTC	CASSPSDSARSYF
TRBV19	16	NA	TRBJ2-4	TRBD1	TGTGCCAGTAGTATAGTGGACAGGGGTTCCAAAAACATTCAGTACTTC	CASSIVDRGSKNIQYF
TRBV28	13	once	TRBJ1-1	NA	TGTGCCAGCAGTTTAAACAGGAACACTGAAGCTTTCTTT	CASSLNRNTEAFF
TRBV28	14	NA	TRBJ1-2	TRBD1	TGTGCCAGCAGCTCTACTACAGGGGGCGGAGGCTACACCTTC	CASSSTTGGGGYTF
TRBV2	14	NA	TRBJ1-1	NA	TGTGCCAGCAGCCTAAGTAGAGCGAACACTGAAGCTTTCTTT	CASSLSRANTEAFF
TRBV13	16	NA	TRBJ2-7	TRBD1	TGTGCCAGCAGCCCGCGACCGGGACAGGGATTGGAGGAGCAGTACTTC	CASSPRPGQGLEEQYF
TRBV7-2	13	NA	TRBJ1-1	NA	TGTGCCAGCAGCTTAGGTGACACGGCTGAAGCTTTCTTT	CASSLGDTAEAFF
TRBV19	17	NA	TRBJ2-2	TRBD2	TGTGCCAGTAGTCGTAGCGGGGGGCCCTGGGGCACCGGGGAGCTGTTTTTT	CASSRSGGPWGTGELFF
TRBV30	12	NA	TRBJ1-2	NA	TGTGCCTGGCCCTTGGGGGGGGAACGGGACACCTTC	CAWPLGGERDTF
TRBV7-8	13	NA	TRBJ1-2	NA	TGTGCCAGCAGCTTAGAGGCAGACTATGGCTACACCTTC	CASSLEADYGYTF
TRBV27	18	NA	TRBJ2-2	TRBD2	TGTGCCAGCAGTTTACCGCTACCTAGCGGGAGGGCCACCGGGGAGCTGTTTTTT	CASSLPLPSGRATGELFF
TRBV5-5	14	NA	TRBJ1-3	NA	TGTGCCAGCAGCTTGGCCGACAGCGGGGTAACCATATATTTT	CASSLADSGVTIYF
TRBV10-1	12	NA	TRBJ2-1	NA	TGCGCCAAGAATTCAAGGTGGAATGAGCAGTTCTTC	CAKNSRWNEQFF
TRBV5-1	15	NA	TRBJ1-1	TRBD1	TGCGCCAGCACTTCCTCCGGGACAGGGAACACTGAAGCTTTCTTT	CASTSSGTGNTEAFF
TRBV18	14	few	TRBJ1-5	NA	TGTGCCAGCTCACTATTACAGGGTGATCAGCCCCAGCATTTT	CASSLLQGDQPQHF